These 5 T cell receptor beta chains were all obtained from the same sample, sequenced in a study of breast tumors, draining lymph nodes, adjacent tissues. The lymph nodes were axillary draining lymph nodes from breast cancer patients. TCRdb reanalysed the multiplex PCR reads using MiXCR and keeps one entry per CDR3 protein. The sample yields 120,000 or so distinct CDR3 sequences, just under 20% seen once. Sequenced material: axillary lymph node tissue. All receptors come from a female donor with breast cancer. Some clones in this sample may be carry-over from other donors' samples.

In its sample, this clonotype was seen once. A read error is possible here, since a much larger clone lies one base away. The chain combines TRBV12-3 or TRBV12-4 with TRBJ1-2; 11 nucleotides match TRBD1. J was trimmed by 9 bases and V by 4 bases; bases with no gene match: 7. The CDR3 consists of 14 residues. The CDR3, as DNA: TGTGCCAGCAGTTCCGGGACAGGGGGGCATAGCTACACCTTC. It is translated as CASSSGTGGHSYTF.

The chain is built from TRBV19 and TRBJ1-1; D gene uncertain. Trimming removed 5 bases at V and 3 bases at J, with 16 bases between. This CDR3 has 15 residues. Germline V gives CDR1 LNHDA, CDR2 SQIVND (reference sequence). CDR3 residues: CASSPDGFADTEAFF. CDR3 coding DNA: TGTGCCAGTAGTCCGGACGGGTTTGCGGACACTGAAGCTTTCTTT.

For this clonotype: A much bigger clone sits one base away, suggesting this may be a read error. The conserved phenylalanine or tryptophan is not found at the CDR3 terminus, so this likely reflects a read error. The CDR3 loop is CASGRTSGGQETQYL. The CDR3 coding sequence is TGTGCCAGCGGGCGGACTAGCGGGGGACAAGAGACCCAGTACCTC. The genes are TRBV6-6 and TRBJ2-5; 13 bases agree with TRBD2. Germline V lookup: CDR1 MNHNY, CDR2 SVGAGI (reference sequence). Trimming removed 8 bases from V and 2 bases from J; junction bases left unmatched: 5. This CDR3 region has 15 residues.

Concerning this clonotype: This likely comes from a read error, as the CDR3 has no conserved phenylalanine or tryptophan at its end. The DNA is left out, because the CDR3 cannot be placed on it with certainty; the CDR3 is given as TCRdb lists it. This chain joins TRBV19 and TRBJ2-1; the table assigns TRBD2, which was not confirmed against the DNA. The length of the CDR3 is 13 amino acids, counting both ends. Germline V gives CDR1 LNHDA, CDR2 SQIVND (reference sequence). The chain's CDR3 is CASSGIAGELQLL.

This clonotype occurred many times. The chain uses TRBV5-6 and TRBJ1-3, with D uncertain. Trimming left V 5 bases short and J 0 bases short, with 6 bases between. CDR3 size: 13 residues. Germline CDR1 SGHDT, CDR2 YYEEEE. CDR3 coding DNA: TGTGCCAGCAGAGGAGGCTCTGGAAACACCATATATTTT. Translated: CASRGGSGNTIYF.